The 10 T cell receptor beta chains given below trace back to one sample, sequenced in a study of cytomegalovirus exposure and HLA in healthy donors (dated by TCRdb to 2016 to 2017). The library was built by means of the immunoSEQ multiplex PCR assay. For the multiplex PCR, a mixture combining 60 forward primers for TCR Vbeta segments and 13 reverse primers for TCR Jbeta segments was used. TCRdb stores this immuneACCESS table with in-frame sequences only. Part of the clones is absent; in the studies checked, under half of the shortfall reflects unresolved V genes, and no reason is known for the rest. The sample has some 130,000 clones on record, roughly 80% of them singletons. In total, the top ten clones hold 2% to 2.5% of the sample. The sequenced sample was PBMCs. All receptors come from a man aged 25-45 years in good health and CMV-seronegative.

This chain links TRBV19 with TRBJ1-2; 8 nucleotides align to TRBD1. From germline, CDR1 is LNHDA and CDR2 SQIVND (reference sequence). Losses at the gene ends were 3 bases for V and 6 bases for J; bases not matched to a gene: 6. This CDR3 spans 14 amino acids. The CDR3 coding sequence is TGTGCCAGTAGTATCGGACAGGGAGTTAATGGCTACACCTTC. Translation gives CASSIGQGVNGYTF.

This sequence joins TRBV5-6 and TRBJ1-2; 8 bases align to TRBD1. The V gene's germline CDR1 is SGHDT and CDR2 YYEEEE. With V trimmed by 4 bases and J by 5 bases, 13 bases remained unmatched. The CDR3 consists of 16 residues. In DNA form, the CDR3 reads TGTGCCAGCAGCCCCTGGTGGGCGGGACAGGAATATGGCTACACCTTC. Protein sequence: CASSPWWAGQEYGYTF.

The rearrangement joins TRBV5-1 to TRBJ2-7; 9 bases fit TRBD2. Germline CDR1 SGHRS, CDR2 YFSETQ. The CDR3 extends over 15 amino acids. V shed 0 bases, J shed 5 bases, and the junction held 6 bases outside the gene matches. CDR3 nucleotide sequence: TGCGCCAGCAGCTTGGGTAGCGGGAGCATCCACGAGCAGTACTTC. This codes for CASSLGSGSIHEQYF.

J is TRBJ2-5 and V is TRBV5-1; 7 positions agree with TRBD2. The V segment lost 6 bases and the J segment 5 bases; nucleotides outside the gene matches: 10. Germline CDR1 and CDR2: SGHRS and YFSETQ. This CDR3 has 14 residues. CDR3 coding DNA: TGCGCCAGCAAAATGGCCGGGGGGTTGGAGACCCAGTACTTC. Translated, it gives CASKMAGGLETQYF.

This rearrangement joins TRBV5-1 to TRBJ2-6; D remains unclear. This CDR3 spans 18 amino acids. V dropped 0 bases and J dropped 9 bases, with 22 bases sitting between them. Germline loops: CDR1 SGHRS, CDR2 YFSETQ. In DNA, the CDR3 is TGCGCCAGCAGCTTGGACCCGCTCGCTCCGGGTCGCAACAACGTCCTGACTTTC. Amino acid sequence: CASSLDPLAPGRNNVLTF.

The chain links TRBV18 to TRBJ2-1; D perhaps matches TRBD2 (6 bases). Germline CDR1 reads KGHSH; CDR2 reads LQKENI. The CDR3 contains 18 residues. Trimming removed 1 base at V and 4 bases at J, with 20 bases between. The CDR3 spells CASSPRATLWDSYNEQFF. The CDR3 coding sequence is TGTGCCAGCTCACCACGCGCGACCCTGTGGGACTCTTACAATGAGCAGTTCTTC.

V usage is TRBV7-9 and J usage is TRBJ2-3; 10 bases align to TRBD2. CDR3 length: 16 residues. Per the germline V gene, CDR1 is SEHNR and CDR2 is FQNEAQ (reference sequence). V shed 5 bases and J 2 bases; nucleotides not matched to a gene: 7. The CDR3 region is CASSPRLAGFTDTQYF. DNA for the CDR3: TGTGCCAGCAGCCCCCGACTAGCGGGCTTCACAGATACGCAGTATTTT.

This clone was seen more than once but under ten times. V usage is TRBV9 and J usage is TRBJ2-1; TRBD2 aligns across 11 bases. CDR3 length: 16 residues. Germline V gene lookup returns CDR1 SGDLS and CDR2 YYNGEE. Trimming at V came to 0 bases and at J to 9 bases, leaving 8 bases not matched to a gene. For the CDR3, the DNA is TGTGCCAGCAGCGTAGGGAGTAGCGGGAGGGTAAGTGAGCAGTTCTTC. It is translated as CASSVGSSGRVSEQFF. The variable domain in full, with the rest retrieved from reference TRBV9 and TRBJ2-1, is DSGVTQTPKHLITATGQRVTLRCSPRSGDLSVYWYQQSLDQGLQFLIQYYNGEERAKGNILERFSAQQFPDLHSELNLSSLELGDSALYFCASSVGSSGRVSEQFFGPGTRLTVL.

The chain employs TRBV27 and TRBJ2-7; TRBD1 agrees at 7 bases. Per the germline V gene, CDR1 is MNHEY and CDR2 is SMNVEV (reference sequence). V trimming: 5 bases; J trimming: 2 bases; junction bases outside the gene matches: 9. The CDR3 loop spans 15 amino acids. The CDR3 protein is CASSTDRRRPYEQYF. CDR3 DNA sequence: TGTGCCAGCAGTACGGACAGGAGAAGACCCTACGAGCAGTACTTC.

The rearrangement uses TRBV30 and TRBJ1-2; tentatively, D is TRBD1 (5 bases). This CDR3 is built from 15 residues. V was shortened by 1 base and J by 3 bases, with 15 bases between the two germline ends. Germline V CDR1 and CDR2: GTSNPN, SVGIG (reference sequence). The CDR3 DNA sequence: TGTGCCTGGAGTGGTAATACCGGGGGTGACTATGGCTACACCTTC. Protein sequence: CAWSGNTGGDYGYTF.